The 19 T cell receptor beta chains listed next were all sequenced from one sample in a study of blood T cell repertoires in COVID-19. Generated by immunoSEQ multiplex PCR, the TCRdb table keeps only in-frame clones and is missing some. The sample lists under 80,000 clones; around 87% were seen once. Sequenced material: peripheral blood. The receptors come from a man aged 65 to 85 with active COVID-19.

V is TRBV15 and J is TRBJ2-1; TRBD2 aligns across 13 bases. J was trimmed by 12 bases and V by 3 bases; bases with no gene match: 14. Germline CDR1 and CDR2: LNHNV and YYDKDF (reference sequence). The CDR3 sequence is 17 residues long. CDR3 region: CATSSPRTSGSRARQFF. In DNA, the CDR3 is TGTGCCACCAGCAGCCCCAGGACTAGCGGGAGTAGGGCCCGGCAGTTCTTC.

V gene TRBV11-3 combines with J gene TRBJ2-2, with unresolved D. There are 14 residues in the CDR3. Trimming stripped 2 bases from V and 5 bases from J, with 9 bases between. Germline CDR1 SGHNT, CDR2 YENEEA. CDR3 in DNA: TGTGCCAGCAGCTTAATGGGCGATACCGGGGAGCTGTTTTTT. It encodes CASSLMGDTGELFF.

The chain carries TRBV6-5 and TRBJ1-1; D possibly corresponds to TRBD1 (6 bases). V lost 8 bases to trimming and J lost 1 base, with 11 bases between them. This CDR3 comprises 13 residues. Germline CDR1 MNHEY, CDR2 SVGAGI. The CDR3 nucleotides read TGTGCCAGCCCGAGGGGGGGGAACACTGAAGCTTTCTTT. It yields the protein CASPRGGNTEAFF.

The rearrangement joins TRBV9 to TRBJ2-2; 7 bases fit TRBD2. The CDR3 has 15 residues. Germline V gene data show CDR1 as SGDLS and CDR2 as YYNGEE. V lost 0 bases to trimming and J lost 4 bases; unmatched junction nucleotides: 3. The CDR3 coding sequence is TGTGCCAGCAGCGTAGCTACGGGGGGCACCGGGGAGCTGTTTTTT. Amino acid sequence: CASSVATGGTGELFF.

The V gene is TRBV24-1, the J gene TRBJ2-3; TRBD1 aligns across 9 bases. This CDR3 spans 15 amino acids. From germline, CDR1 is KGHDR and CDR2 SFDVKD. V lost 4 bases and J lost 2; bases outside the gene matches: 3. The CDR3: CATSDRTGATDTQYF. The CDR3 region has the DNA TGTGCCACCAGTGACCGGACAGGGGCCACAGATACGCAGTATTTT.

The chain carries TRBV9 and TRBJ1-1; the D is unclear. CDR3 length: 13 residues. V lost 4 bases, J lost 1 base, and 8 bases lay in between. Germline CDR1 and CDR2: SGDLS and YYNGEE. CDR3 amino acids: CASSPRGNTEAFF. CDR3 DNA sequence: TGTGCCAGCAGCCCCCGGGGGAACACTGAAGCTTTCTTT. The full variable domain, with the rest looked up from reference TRBV9 and TRBJ1-1, is DSGVTQTPKHLITATGQRVTLRCSPRSGDLSVYWYQQSLDQGLQFLIQYYNGEERAKGNILERFSAQQFPDLHSELNLSSLELGDSALYFCASSPRGNTEAFFGQGTRLTVV.

This clone was detected a few times. V is TRBV10-3 and J is TRBJ1-1; D perhaps matches TRBD1 (6 bases). CDR1 and CDR2 from the germline V gene are ENHRY and SYGVKD. This CDR3 comprises 17 residues. Trimming took off 5 bases at V and 3 bases at J, with 22 bases between the two ends. In DNA, the CDR3 is TGTGCCATCAGTCCTTTCGGGGGGGGCAAGAAGGACACTGAAGCTTTCTTT. Protein product: CAISPFGGGKKDTEAFF.

This clone appeared a few times. The chain couples TRBV29-1 to TRBJ1-2; TRBD1 might be the D (5 bases). Germline CDR1 and CDR2: SQVTM and ANQGSEA. This CDR3 has 12 residues. Trimming shortened V by 4 bases and J by 4 bases, and 10 bases separated the two germline ends. DNA of the CDR3: TGCAGCGTTGTTGTGGGGCCCTATGGCTACACCTTC. Amino acids: CSVVVGPYGYTF.

The V call is TRBV7-6, the J call TRBJ2-3, with a tentative D call TRBD1 (6 bases). V dropped 5 bases and J dropped 2 bases, with 14 bases sitting between them. The germline CDR1 and CDR2 sequences are SGHVS and FNYEAQ. The CDR3 has 15 residues. This CDR3 reads CASSPQGALTDTQYF. CDR3 in DNA: TGTGCCAGCAGCCCACAGGGCGCCCTCACAGATACGCAGTATTTT.

V is TRBV6-5 and J is TRBJ2-5, with a possible D match to TRBD1 (5 bases). V dropped 8 bases and J dropped 5 bases, with 18 bases sitting between them. The CDR3 covers 14 residues. Germline V lookup: CDR1 MNHEY, CDR2 SVGAGI. CDR3 in DNA: TGTGCCAGCTCTTGGGGCAGGGCCGGTGAGACCCAGTACTTC. Translation: CASSWGRAGETQYF.

This chain connects TRBV27 to TRBJ1-2, with D possibly being TRBD1 (6 bases). Trimming left V 6 bases short and J 4 bases short, with 15 bases between. Germline CDR1 and CDR2: MNHEY and SMNVEV (reference sequence). The CDR3 runs to 14 residues. CDR3 in amino acids: CASRPLGRGYGYTF. In DNA form, the CDR3 reads TGTGCCAGCAGGCCTCTGGGCAGGGGCTATGGCTACACCTTC.

The rearrangement joins TRBV3-1 (or the pseudogene TRBV3-2) to TRBJ1-3; TRBD1 matches at 9 bases. Germline V gene data show CDR1 as LGHDT and CDR2 as YNNKEL (reference sequence). V dropped 4 bases and J dropped 5; count of bases not matched to a gene: 6. The CDR3 sequence is 15 residues long. CDR3 amino acids: CASSPGTGRRNTIYF. The CDR3 coding sequence is TGTGCCAGCAGCCCCGGGACAGGGAGGAGAAACACCATATATTTT.

The chain uses TRBV2 and TRBJ1-4, with a possible D match to TRBD1 (6 bases). The CDR3 loop spans 14 amino acids. Germline V lookup: CDR1 SNHLY, CDR2 FYNNEI. V lost 1 base and J 8 bases, leaving 11 bases between the germline ends. The CDR3 nucleotides read TGTGCCAGCAGTGAAGGCGGGGGGCCCGAAAAACTGTTTTTT. Translating gives CASSEGGGPEKLFF.

This clone occurred a few times. The rearrangement joins TRBV4-3 to TRBJ2-1; 14 bases line up with TRBD2. The V gene end was trimmed by 3 bases and the J gene end by 9 bases; junction bases not matched to a gene: 4. CDR3 length equals 15 residues. Germline assignment: CDR1 LGHNA and CDR2 YSLEER. The CDR3 coding sequence is TGCGCCAGCAGCCAGGGACTAGCGGGAGTGGGTGAGCAGTTCTTC. Its protein is CASSQGLAGVGEQFF.

The V gene is TRBV5-8, the J gene TRBJ2-7, with TRBD1 matching over 8 bases. V shed 0 bases and J 4 bases; nucleotides not matched to a gene: 6. Germline CDR1 reads SGHTS; CDR2 reads YDEGEE. This CDR3 is 15 amino acids long. In DNA form, the CDR3 reads TGTGCCAGCAGCTTGGTCGGCAGGGGGCTGTACGAGCAGTACTTC. Translated, it gives CASSLVGRGLYEQYF.

The chain joins TRBV18 to TRBJ1-3, with D possibly TRBD1 on 6 matching bases. The germline V gene encodes CDR1 KGHSH and CDR2 LQKENI. This CDR3 comprises 14 residues. Between the trimmed V and J ends, which lost 2 bases and 4 bases, there was a span of 9 bases. This chain's CDR3 is CASSPGQTGNTIYF. For the CDR3, the DNA is TGTGCCAGCTCACCAGGACAGACCGGAAACACCATATATTTT.

The rearrangement uses TRBV29-1 and TRBJ2-7; 7 nucleotides match TRBD2. This CDR3 has 15 amino acids. The V gene end was trimmed by 6 bases and the J gene end by 2 bases; junction bases not matched to a gene: 13. Germline CDR1 SQVTM, CDR2 ANQGSEA. CDR3 in DNA: TGCAGCGTCGACACAGCGGGGACGGAGACCTACGAGCAGTACTTC. Translating it yields CSVDTAGTETYEQYF.

This chain joins TRBV28 and TRBJ2-2, with 7 bases lining up with TRBD1. Germline CDR1 and CDR2: MDHEN and SYDVKM. The CDR3 sequence is 13 residues long. The V segment lost 10 bases and the J segment 4 bases; nucleotides outside the gene matches: 6. The CDR3 DNA is TGTGCCACCAGGACAGGAAGCACCGGGGAGCTGTTTTTT. Translating gives CATRTGSTGELFF. Variable domain in full (rest from reference TRBV28 and TRBJ2-2): DVKVTQSSRYLVKRTGEKVFLECVQDMDHENMFWYRQDPGLGLRLIYFSYDVKMKEKGDIPEGYSVSREKKERFSLILESASTNQTSMYLCATRTGSTGELFFGEGSRLTVL.

The chain is built from TRBV5-5 and TRBJ1-4, with TRBD1 matching over 8 bases. Trimming cost V 4 bases and J 11 bases; bases outside gene matches: 10. The CDR3 contains 14 residues. Germline V gene data show CDR1 as SGHKS and CDR2 as YYEKEE (reference sequence). In DNA, the CDR3 is TGTGCCAGCAGCACCGACAGGGGAAGGTGGAAACTGTTTTTT. Amino acids: CASSTDRGRWKLFF.